The T cell receptor beta chain described here comes from a study of blood T cell repertoires in COVID-19. Original processing methods: Amplifying reference gene primers gave estimates of nucleated cell counts. Generated by immunoSEQ multiplex PCR, the TCRdb table keeps only in-frame clones and is missing some. For V, J and clone size, that table is used; D and trimming come from the DNA. The data hold 220,000 or so clones, with approximately 90% observed a single time. Those enrolled, adults aged roughly 18 to 90 years, came from around 24 US areas. Germline CDR1 is SGHRS and CDR2 is YFSETQ. Trimming took 3 bases from V and 4 from J, leaving 16 bases between them. CDR3 size: 15 residues. This clone has a single count.

The receptor was isolated from a man aged 50-59 years who had been exposed to COVID-19. The chain joins TRBV5-1 to TRBJ2-5; tentative D call: TRBD2 (7 bases). Sequencing used PBMCs or T cells enriched from blood (not recorded which). CDR3 amino acids: CASSSGGRGIETQYF. For the CDR3, the DNA is TGCGCCAGCAGCTCCGGTGGGAGGGGGATAGAGACCCAGTACTTC.